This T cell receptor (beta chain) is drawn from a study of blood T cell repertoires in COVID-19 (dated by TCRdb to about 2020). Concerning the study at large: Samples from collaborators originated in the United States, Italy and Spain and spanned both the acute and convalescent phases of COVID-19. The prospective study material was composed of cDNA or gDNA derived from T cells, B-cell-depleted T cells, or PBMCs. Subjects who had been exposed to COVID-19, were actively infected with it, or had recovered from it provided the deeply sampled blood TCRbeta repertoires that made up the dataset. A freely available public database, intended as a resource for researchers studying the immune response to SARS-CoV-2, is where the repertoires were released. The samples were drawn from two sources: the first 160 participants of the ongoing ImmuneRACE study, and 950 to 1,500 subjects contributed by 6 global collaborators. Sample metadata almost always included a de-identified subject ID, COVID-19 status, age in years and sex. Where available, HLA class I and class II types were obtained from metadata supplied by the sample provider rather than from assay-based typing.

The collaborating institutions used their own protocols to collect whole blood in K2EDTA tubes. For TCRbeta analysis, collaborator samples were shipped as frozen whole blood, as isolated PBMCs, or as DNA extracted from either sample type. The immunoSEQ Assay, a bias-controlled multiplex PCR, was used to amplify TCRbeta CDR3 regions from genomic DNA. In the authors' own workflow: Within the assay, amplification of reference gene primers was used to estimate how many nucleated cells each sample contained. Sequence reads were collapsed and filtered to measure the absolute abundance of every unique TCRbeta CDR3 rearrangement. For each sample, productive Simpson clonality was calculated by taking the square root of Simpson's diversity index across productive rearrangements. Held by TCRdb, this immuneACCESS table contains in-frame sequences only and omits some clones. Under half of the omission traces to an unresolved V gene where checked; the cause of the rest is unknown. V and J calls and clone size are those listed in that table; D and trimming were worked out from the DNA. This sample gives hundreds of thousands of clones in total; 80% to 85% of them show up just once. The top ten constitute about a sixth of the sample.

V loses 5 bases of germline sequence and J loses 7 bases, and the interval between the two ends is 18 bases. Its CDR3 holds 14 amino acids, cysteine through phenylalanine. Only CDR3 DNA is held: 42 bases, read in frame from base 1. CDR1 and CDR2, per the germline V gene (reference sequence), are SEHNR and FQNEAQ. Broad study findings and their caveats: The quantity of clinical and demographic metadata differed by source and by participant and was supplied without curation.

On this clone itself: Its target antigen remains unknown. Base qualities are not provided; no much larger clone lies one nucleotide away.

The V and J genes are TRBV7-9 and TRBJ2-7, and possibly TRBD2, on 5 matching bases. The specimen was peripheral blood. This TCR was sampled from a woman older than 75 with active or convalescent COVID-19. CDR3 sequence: CASSPPGWAEEQYF. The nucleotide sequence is TGTGCCAGCAGCCCGCCGGGGTGGGCGGAGGAGCAGTACTTC.